This TCR beta chain comes out of a study of cytomegalovirus exposure and HLA in healthy donors. Comment on this clone: No antigen is known for it.

TCRdb keeps only in-frame clones here, not all; method: immunoSEQ multiplex PCR. The sample records around 52,000 clones, 88% being singletons. Separate from the approximately 720-subject first cohort was the approximately 120-subject validation cohort, to which the donors belonged. Deletions cut 3 bases from V and 0 bases from J, with 9 bases between. CDR1 is MDHEN and CDR2 is SYDVKM in the germline V gene. CDR3 length: 14 amino acids. Findings of the study overall: Cytomegalovirus association was assigned to under 200 TCR beta chains. Specificity of three CMV-associated chains for CMV antigens was verified in vitro. Most TCR sequences were seen very rarely across donors, but some public TCRs occurred in many.

The genes are TRBV28 and TRBJ2-7, with unresolved D. The sequence came from a woman in her 30s in good health and CMV-seronegative. The sample was PBMCs. The CDR3 DNA is TGTGCCAGCAGTTTTTGGCGGCCCTCCTACGAGCAGTACTTC. Protein: CASSFWRPSYEQYF.